This T cell receptor beta chain was recorded in a study of blood T cell repertoires in COVID-19. Study context: Sources were T cells, B-cell-depleted T cells, or PBMCs; the material itself was cDNA or gDNA.

Categorization into cohorts depended on clinical history that participants reported. This table comes from immunoSEQ multiplex PCR, and its TCRdb copy is limited to in-frame clones, with some not included. Of over 150,000 clones listed, about 90% were seen once; the top ten hold around 2%. CDR3 length: 14 amino acids. Germline V gives CDR1 SGHTS, CDR2 YDEGEE. Trimming stripped 0 bases from V and 10 bases from J, with 16 bases between. This TCR derives from a woman aged 25 to 39 who had recovered from COVID-19. Sequenced material: PBMCs or T cells enriched from blood (not recorded which). V and J are TRBV5-8 and TRBJ1-2; D is unresolved. CDR3 nucleotide sequence: TGTGCCAGCAGCTTGGAGGAGGCTCTGAAGGACTACACCTTC. Translating gives CASSLEEALKDYTF.